The 19 T cell receptor beta chains below were found in one sample sequenced in a study of cytomegalovirus exposure and HLA in healthy donors. A multiplex PCR was run with 60 Vbeta primers and 13 Jbeta primers. The assay was immunoSEQ multiplex PCR, and TCRdb's table has in-frame clones only and misses some. The table has around 100,000 clones, roughly 88% seen once. Sequencing used PBMCs. These receptors originate from a woman between 18 and 30 years old in good health and CMV-seronegative.

This clone was seen only a few times. The rearrangement links TRBV6-5 to TRBJ2-7, with D perhaps TRBD1 (5 bases). CDR1 MNHEY and CDR2 SVGAGI come from the germline V gene. The CDR3 length is 15 residues. The V end was cut by 0 bases, the J end by 3 bases, with 12 bases between. The CDR3 DNA sequence: TGTGCCAGCAGTTACTCCTGGAACAGGTACTACGAGCAGTACTTC. Amino acids: CASSYSWNRYYEQYF.

The chain recombines TRBV10-3 with TRBJ2-7; 11 bases are a match to TRBD2. From germline, CDR1 is ENHRY and CDR2 SYGVKD. This CDR3 contains 16 residues. The V segment lost 6 bases and the J segment 0 bases; nucleotides outside the gene matches: 7. CDR3 sequence (DNA): TGTGCCATCAGAAAAAGACTAGCGGGGCTCTCCTACGAGCAGTACTTC. This codes for CAIRKRLAGLSYEQYF.

A single count supports this clone. The chain is built from TRBV2 and TRBJ2-2, with D perhaps matching TRBD1 (7 bases). The germline V gene encodes CDR1 SNHLY and CDR2 FYNNEI. V dropped 4 bases and J dropped 0 bases, with 12 bases sitting between them. The CDR3 runs to 16 residues. CDR3 loop: CASSGGTASNTGELFF. CDR3 DNA sequence: TGTGCCAGCAGTGGCGGGACAGCCTCGAACACCGGGGAGCTGTTTTTT.

The J gene is TRBJ2-6, the V gene TRBV29-1; D ambiguous. Germline CDR1 is SQVTM and CDR2 is ANQGSEA. The CDR3 is made up of 13 amino acids. The V gene lost 7 bases and the J gene lost 0 bases, with 7 bases spanning the gap. DNA for the CDR3: TGCAGCGCCTCGTCCTCTGGGGCCAACGTCCTGACTTTC. It yields the protein CSASSSGANVLTF.

This chain links TRBV6-5 with TRBJ2-3; D call uncertain. Germline V gene lookup returns CDR1 MNHEY and CDR2 SVGAGI. Trimming removed 0 bases at V and 0 bases at J, with 7 bases between. There are 15 residues in the CDR3. CDR3: CASSYSLESTDTQYF. CDR3 bases: TGTGCCAGCAGTTACTCGTTAGAGAGCACAGATACGCAGTATTTT.

The chain couples TRBV5-4 to TRBJ1-3; D is perhaps TRBD1 (5 bases). The CDR3 totals 14 residues. Germline CDR1 and CDR2: SGHNT and YYREEE (reference sequence). Trimming removed 6 bases at V and 3 bases at J, with 13 bases between. The CDR3 nucleotides are TGTGCCAGCACCTCCCCGGGGGATGGAAACACCATATATTTT. Translation gives CASTSPGDGNTIYF.

The chain joins TRBV4-3 to TRBJ2-3, with D possibly being TRBD1 (6 bases). Trimming took off 3 bases at V and 2 bases at J, with 15 bases between the two ends. From germline, CDR1 is LGHNA and CDR2 YSLEER. The CDR3 runs 16 residues. The chain's CDR3 is CASSHLPRGFTDTQYF. The DNA of the CDR3 is TGCGCCAGCAGCCATCTTCCTAGGGGGTTCACAGATACGCAGTATTTT.

The genes are TRBV10-3 and TRBJ2-7; 14 bases are a match to TRBD2. This CDR3 contains 17 residues. Per the germline V gene, CDR1 is ENHRY and CDR2 is SYGVKD. The V and J ends lost 3 bases and 4 bases, in that order; junction bases with no gene match: 8. CDR3 protein: CAISDPTSGRGIYEQYF. Here the CDR3 DNA reads TGTGCCATCAGTGACCCGACTAGCGGGAGGGGTATTTACGAGCAGTACTTC.

The chain carries TRBV28 and TRBJ1-2; 7 bases match TRBD1. The junction had 12 bases not matched to a gene; V was cut back by 6 bases and J by 5 bases. CDR1 is MDHEN and CDR2 is SYDVKM in the germline V gene. This CDR3 contains 15 residues. The CDR3 sequence: CASSELPPGGYGYTF. The CDR3 DNA sequence: TGTGCCAGCAGCGAACTTCCCCCAGGGGGTTATGGCTACACCTTC.

This sequence joins TRBV29-1 and TRBJ2-1; no reliable D call. Per germline, CDR1 SQVTM and CDR2 ANQGSEA. This CDR3 is 16 amino acids long. Trimming cost V 2 bases and J 4 bases, with 18 bases left between them. The CDR3 DNA reads as TGCAGCGTTGAACCTTGGAACTCAGGCAAATACAATGAGCAGTTCTTC. This translates into CSVEPWNSGKYNEQFF.

CDR3 amino acids: CASSPSGSAQYF. DNA of the CDR3: TGTGCCAGCAGCCCGAGCGGGAGTGCGCAGTATTTT. V and J are TRBV27 and TRBJ2-3; 8 nucleotides line up with TRBD2. The germline gives CDR1 MNHEY, CDR2 SMNVEV (reference sequence). Trimming cost V 6 bases and J 10 bases; bases outside gene matches: 6. The CDR3 contains 12 residues.

This rearrangement joins TRBV5-6 to TRBJ1-6; no definite D call. Trimming stripped 4 bases from V and 7 bases from J, with 18 bases between. The CDR3 is 16 residues long. CDR1 is SGHDT and CDR2 is YYEEEE in the germline V gene. This chain's CDR3 is CASSVRGGRRNSPLHF. For the CDR3, the DNA is TGTGCCAGCAGCGTCCGAGGCGGAAGAAGGAATTCACCCCTCCACTTT.

The rearrangement links TRBV7-6 to TRBJ2-3; D perhaps matches TRBD2 (6 bases). CDR3 length equals 15 residues. Trimming removed 8 bases from V and 4 bases from J, with 19 bases in between. Germline CDR1 is SGHVS and CDR2 is FNYEAQ. In DNA form, the CDR3 reads TGTGCCAGCCAACTGTGGGGAGGAGGAGCAGATACGCAGTATTTT. Protein: CASQLWGGGADTQYF.

The rearrangement uses TRBV18 and TRBJ1-1, with D possibly TRBD1 on 6 matching bases. This CDR3 is 18 amino acids long. Germline assignment: CDR1 KGHSH and CDR2 LQKENI. V shed 2 bases and J shed 0 bases, with 19 bases lying between them. DNA for the CDR3: TGTGCCAGCTCACCAACAGGGAGTCTTATCAAGCTGAACACTGAAGCTTTCTTT. Translation: CASSPTGSLIKLNTEAFF.

The chain joins TRBV4-3 to TRBJ1-2; 7 bases fit TRBD1. J gave up 3 bases and V 1 base, and 5 bases lay outside the gene matches. From germline, CDR1 is LGHNA and CDR2 YSLEER. The CDR3 is made up of 15 amino acids. The CDR3 region has the DNA TGCGCCAGCAGCCAAGGTCAGGGGGTAGACTATGGCTACACCTTC. Translating it yields CASSQGQGVDYGYTF.

Only one count was recorded for this clone. V and J are TRBV30 and TRBJ2-1; D may be TRBD1 (5 bases). Trimming cost V 3 bases and J 0 bases, with 12 bases left between them. This CDR3 comprises 15 residues. CDR1 is GTSNPN, CDR2 SVGIG, per germline (reference sequence). Written as DNA, the CDR3 is TGTGCCTGGAGGAAAGGGGCCCTCTCCTACAATGAGCAGTTCTTC. It codes for CAWRKGALSYNEQFF.

The V call is TRBV27, the J call TRBJ2-2; 9 nucleotides match TRBD1. Germline CDR1 is MNHEY and CDR2 is SMNVEV (reference sequence). This CDR3 has 16 residues. Unmatched junction bases numbered 9, after V lost 5 bases and J lost 5 bases. The CDR3 loop is CASSPVGQGRTGELFF. The CDR3 DNA follows: TGTGCCAGCAGTCCAGTGGGACAGGGTCGAACCGGGGAGCTGTTTTTT.

CDR3 loop: CASSSPVRVSTDTQYF. CDR3 nucleotides: TGTGCCAGCAGCTCCCCCGTGAGAGTATCCACAGATACGCAGTATTTT. V and J are TRBV28 and TRBJ2-3; no reliable D call. The germline gives CDR1 MDHEN, CDR2 SYDVKM. V was shortened by 6 bases and J by 2 bases, with 18 bases between the two germline ends. This CDR3 is built from 16 residues.

This clone came up a few times. The V call is TRBV5-4, the J call TRBJ1-1; D possibly corresponds to TRBD1 (6 bases). Trimming pared 4 bases from V and 1 base from J, leaving 14 bases between. The CDR3 covers 15 residues. Germline CDR1 reads SGHNT; CDR2 reads YYREEE (reference sequence). For the CDR3, the DNA is TGTGCCAGCAGCCCAAGACAGGTCCCGAACACTGAAGCTTTCTTT. Translation: CASSPRQVPNTEAFF.